This T cell receptor (beta chain) was retrieved from a study of shared clonotypes between healthy human individuals. Sequencing was performed with immunoSEQ multiplex PCR; in TCRdb, only in-frame clones are kept and a portion is missing. The data contain around 650,000 clones, 90% to 97% of them singletons. CD45RO negativity and positive selection for CCR7 defined naive CD8 cells, a population that excluded terminally differentiated effector memory CD45RA+ cells. The receptor's source is a woman aged 25 to 39 in good health. Sequencing was performed on naive CD8+ T cells sorted from blood.

Written as DNA, the CDR3 is TGCGCCAGCAGCTCGGGAGGCCACGAGCAGTACTTC. This encodes CASSSGGHEQYF. The rearrangement uses TRBV5-1 and TRBJ2-7; 7 bases align to TRBD2. CDR1 SGHRS and CDR2 YFSETQ come from the germline V gene. The junction had 2 bases not matched to a gene; V was cut back by 3 bases and J by 5 bases. CDR3 length: 12 amino acids.